Below, one T cell receptor beta chain is given with its context. Data came from immunoSEQ multiplex PCR; TCRdb stores just in-frame clones and leaves some out. The repertoire has about 2 million clones, about 95% of them found once; the top ten carry around 1.1%. This entry comes from a study of shared clonotypes between healthy human individuals. Terminally differentiated effector memory CD45RA+ cells were left out of the naive CD8 fraction, which was CD45RO-negative and positively selected for CCR7. The CDR3 consists of 15 residues. With V trimmed by 2 bases and J by 3 bases, 6 bases remained unmatched. In germline, CDR1 is GTSNPN, CDR2 SVGIG (reference sequence).

The sample consisted of naive CD8+ T cells sorted from blood. V and J are TRBV30 and TRBJ2-4; 8 nucleotides line up with TRBD1. The source is a young man in good health. The CDR3 region is CAWSKQGVYKNIQYF. The CDR3 DNA follows: TGTGCCTGGAGTAAACAGGGGGTCTACAAAAACATTCAGTACTTC. The variable domain in full, completed from reference TRBV30 and TRBJ2-4, reads SQTIHQWPATLVQPVGSPLSLECTVEGTSNPNLYWYRQAAGRGLQLLFYSVGIGQISSEVPQNLSASRPQDRQFILSSKKLLLSDSGFYLCAWSKQGVYKNIQYFGAGTRLSVL.